This record covers a single T cell receptor (beta chain). Antigen: not known. This sample is part of a study of T cell responses to AZD1222 COVID-19 vaccine. V lost 0 bases to trimming and J lost 0 bases, with 9 bases between them. This CDR3 is built from 16 residues. CDR1 is MGHRA and CDR2 is YSYEKL in the germline V gene. The protocol was immunoSEQ multiplex PCR, while the TCRdb copy is restricted to in-frame clones and leaves out a portion. This table has about 110,000 clones, nearly 90% appearing once. General study points: The study found Spike-specific TCR breadth and depth rose after two AZD1222 doses.

J is TRBJ1-3 and V is TRBV4-1; the D gene is possibly TRBD1 (5 bases). This clonotype originated in an adult who received the AZD1222 COVID-19 vaccine. The sequences come from peripheral blood, collected 28 days after the second AZD1222 dose. In nucleotides, the CDR3 is TGCGCCAGCAGCCAAGATTCGGGGGGCTCTGGAAACACCATATATTTT. Translation gives CASSQDSGGSGNTIYF.